This TCR beta chain derives from a study of T cells in localized non-small cell lung cancer. The CDR3 spans 15 residues. CDR1 MNHEY and CDR2 SVGAGI come from the germline V gene. V shed 6 bases and J shed 3 bases, with 17 bases lying between them. Only in-frame clones appear in the TCRdb table, and some are missing; sequencing was by immunoSEQ multiplex PCR. The sample records more than 45,000 clones, approximately 90% being singletons. Overall study findings and caveats: Clonality peaked in uninvolved adjacent lung rather than tumor.

Notes on this clone: Its antigen is undetermined.

Specimen: peripheral blood, collected before any cancer treatment. The TCR sequence derives from a male donor aged 60 or over with stage III squamous cell lung carcinoma. The chain uses TRBV6-5 and TRBJ1-1; possible D gene TRBD1, 5 bases. The CDR3 DNA is TGTGCCAGCAGACCGCCCCGGGGCAAGGACACTGAAGCTTTCTTT. Amino acids: CASRPPRGKDTEAFF.